Following are 26 T cell receptor beta chains from one sample sequenced in a study of blood T cell repertoires in COVID-19 (TCRdb year 2020). Receptor libraries were prepared by the immunoSEQ multiplex PCR assay. TCRdb provides this immuneACCESS table in a form limited to in-frame rearrangements. Some clones are lacking; in checked studies, under half of them reflect an unresolved V gene, and why the rest are absent is not known. In this sample the table shows around 150,000 clones, 60% to 85% of which occur a single time. Of the sample, about 7.8% falls within the top ten clones. Sequenced sample: peripheral blood. These receptor sequences come from a man in his sixties with acute or convalescent COVID-19.

The rearrangement uses TRBV5-6 and TRBJ2-7, with 8 bases fitting TRBD2. The ends lost 2 bases at V and 4 bases at J; junction bases unmatched: 5. Germline assignment: CDR1 SGHDT and CDR2 YYEEEE. CDR3 length: 14 residues. CDR3 DNA sequence: TGTGCCAGCAGCTTCGTTAGCGGGGCTTACGAGCAGTACTTC. It is translated as CASSFVSGAYEQYF.

In its sample, this clone was seen a few times. The V gene is TRBV11-3, the J gene TRBJ2-5; D remains unclear. Trimming took off 3 bases at V and 2 bases at J, with 16 bases between the two ends. This CDR3 region has 16 residues. Germline V CDR1 and CDR2: SGHNT, YENEEA. The DNA of the CDR3 is TGTGCCAGCAGCTTGGGTTATGGGCAGGAACAAGAGACCCAGTACTTC. Amino acid sequence: CASSLGYGQEQETQYF.

The V and J genes are TRBV18 and TRBJ1-5; 7 bases align to TRBD1. This CDR3 contains 15 residues. Germline V CDR1 and CDR2: KGHSH, LQKENI. The trim removed 3 bases at V and 4 bases at J, leaving 6 bases unmatched. CDR3 nucleotides: TGTGCCAGCTCACCCGACAGGGTCGGGAATCAGCCCCAGCATTTT. Amino acid sequence: CASSPDRVGNQPQHF.

For the CDR3, the DNA is TGTGCCAGCAGCCCAGGACAGGTGGGAGATACGCAGTATTTT. This codes for CASSPGQVGDTQYF. The V gene is TRBV7-3, the J gene TRBJ2-3; 7 bases agree with TRBD1. Unmatched junction bases numbered 7, after V lost 5 bases and J lost 5 bases. This CDR3 has 14 amino acids. The germline CDR1 and CDR2 sequences are SGHTA and FQGTGA.

This clone was detected only once. The gene calls are TRBV6-2 or TRBV6-3 and TRBJ1-5; D is undetermined. The V gene lost 4 bases and the J gene lost 3 bases, with 7 bases spanning the gap. The CDR3 sequence is 13 residues long. Per germline, CDR1 MNHEY and CDR2 SVGEGT. The CDR3 bases are TGTGCCAGCAGTTTTCAACACAATCAGCCCCAGCATTTT. Amino acid sequence: CASSFQHNQPQHF.

This chain links TRBV5-5 with TRBJ2-1, with 7 bases aligning to TRBD2. Losses at the gene ends were 3 bases for V and 2 bases for J; bases not matched to a gene: 8. The CDR3 consists of 16 residues. Germline CDR1 SGHKS, CDR2 YYEKEE (reference sequence). This CDR3 reads CASSSPGGRPYNEQFF. The DNA for the CDR3 is TGTGCCAGCAGCTCCCCCGGGGGGAGACCCTACAATGAGCAGTTCTTC.

The chain couples TRBV15 to TRBJ1-4; 8 nucleotides line up with TRBD1. Germline V CDR1 and CDR2: LNHNV, YYDKDF (reference sequence). The CDR3 is 14 residues long. Unmatched junction bases numbered 4, after V lost 6 bases and J lost 4 bases. The CDR3 reads CATRPTGVNEKLFF. The CDR3, as DNA: TGTGCCACCAGACCGACAGGGGTTAATGAAAAACTGTTTTTT.

The genes are TRBV12-3 or TRBV12-4 and TRBJ1-1; 8 bases fit TRBD1. CDR3 length: 13 amino acids. The V segment lost 8 bases and the J segment 5 bases; nucleotides outside the gene matches: 7. CDR3 sequence reads: CASFQGAGTEAFF. As DNA, the CDR3 is TGTGCCAGCTTCCAGGGGGCAGGAACTGAAGCTTTCTTT.

The V and J genes are TRBV5-6 and TRBJ1-2; no reliable D call. V was cut by 0 bases and J by 7 bases, with 7 bases left in between. Germline CDR1 is SGHDT and CDR2 is YYEEEE. This CDR3 region has 12 residues. CDR3: CASSLDLGGYTF. The CDR3 region has the DNA TGTGCCAGCAGCTTGGATCTCGGTGGCTACACCTTC.

This rearrangement joins TRBV10-1 to TRBJ1-1, with D unclear. Per germline, CDR1 WNHNN and CDR2 SYGVQD (reference sequence). The CDR3 is 14 residues long. V was shortened by 0 bases and J by 6 bases, with 11 bases between the two germline ends. CDR3 in amino acids: CASSESRGAAEAFF. The CDR3 region has the DNA TGCGCCAGCAGTGAGTCTCGGGGTGCCGCTGAAGCTTTCTTT.

The chain employs TRBV19 and TRBJ2-7, with 9 bases fitting TRBD1. CDR3 length equals 13 residues. V shed 10 bases and J 2 bases; nucleotides not matched to a gene: 6. Germline loops: CDR1 LNHDA, CDR2 SQIVND (reference sequence). The CDR3 nucleotides are TGTGCCACCGCCCGACAGGGGGCCTACGAGCAGTACTTC. Protein product: CATARQGAYEQYF. The full variable domain, in which reference TRBV19 and TRBJ2-7 provide the parts outside the CDR3, is DGGITQSPKYLFRKEGQNVTLSCEQNLNHDAMYWYRQDPGQGLRLIYYSQIVNDFQKGDIAEGYSVSREKKESFPLTVTSAQKNPTAFYLCATARQGAYEQYFGPGTRLTVT.

This clone turned up a few times. The chain combines TRBV5-1 with TRBJ2-7; 9 nucleotides align to TRBD1. The trim removed 1 base at V and 4 bases at J, leaving 6 bases unmatched. Per the germline V gene, CDR1 is SGHRS and CDR2 is YFSETQ. The CDR3 totals 15 residues. This chain's CDR3 is CASSLFPGTGYEQYF. The CDR3 region has the DNA TGCGCCAGCAGCTTGTTCCCCGGGACAGGGTACGAGCAGTACTTC.

The gene calls are TRBV27 and TRBJ1-6; D uncertain. The CDR3 consists of 13 residues. The V gene's germline CDR1 is MNHEY and CDR2 SMNVEV (reference sequence). The germline V and J ends were trimmed by 5 bases and 9 bases, with 11 bases remaining between them. DNA for the CDR3: TGTGCCAGCAGTCCTGGACTGGGTTCACCCCTCCACTTT. Translation gives CASSPGLGSPLHF.

The chain combines TRBV5-1 with TRBJ2-1; 7 nucleotides agree with TRBD2. Looked up from germline, CDR1 is SGHRS and CDR2 is YFSETQ. This CDR3 comprises 15 residues. The J segment lost 0 bases and the V segment lost 4 bases, leaving 4 bases of the junction unmatched. CDR3 sequence: CASSIKRGSYNEQFF. The DNA of the CDR3 is TGCGCCAGCAGCATCAAGCGGGGCTCCTACAATGAGCAGTTCTTC.

CDR3 region: CASSQALLGRNTEAFF. The CDR3 DNA follows: TGTGCCAGCAGCCAAGCCCTCCTCGGGAGGAACACTGAAGCTTTCTTT. V gene TRBV3-1 (or the pseudogene TRBV3-2) combines with J gene TRBJ1-1; D ambiguous. The V end was cut by 1 base, the J end by 1 base, with 13 bases between. The CDR3 has 16 residues. Germline V lookup: CDR1 LGHDT, CDR2 YNNKEL (reference sequence).

The chain recombines TRBV24-1 with TRBJ2-1; D may be TRBD1 (6 bases). Trimming cost V 5 bases and J 7 bases, with 20 bases left between them. The germline gives CDR1 KGHDR, CDR2 SFDVKD. The length of the CDR3 is 16 residues. The CDR3 DNA follows: TGTGCCACCAGTGCTTTCTTCTCGGCAGGGGAAAATGAGCAGTTCTTC. Its translation is CATSAFFSAGENEQFF.

This clone was recorded only once. The J gene is TRBJ1-4, the V gene TRBV9; 12 bases map to TRBD1. Unmatched junction bases numbered 4, after V lost 4 bases and J lost 9 bases. The CDR3 covers 14 residues. Germline V gene lookup returns CDR1 SGDLS and CDR2 YYNGEE. The CDR3 spells CASSSGTGGQKLFF. CDR3 DNA sequence: TGTGCCAGCAGCTCCGGGACAGGGGGCCAAAAACTGTTTTTT.

The chain carries TRBV5-1 and TRBJ2-5; 7 nucleotides line up with TRBD1. V shed 4 bases, J shed 3 bases, and the junction held 6 bases outside the gene matches. The CDR3 length is 14 residues. Germline-derived CDR1 and CDR2 are SGHRS and YFSETQ. The CDR3 loop is CASSQDTGEETQYF. The CDR3, as DNA: TGCGCCAGCAGCCAAGACACAGGGGAAGAGACCCAGTACTTC.

V gene TRBV5-1 combines with J gene TRBJ2-5; a weak D match, TRBD1 (6 bases). Germline V gene sequence: CDR1 SGHRS, CDR2 YFSETQ. The V end was cut by 4 bases, the J end by 1 base, with 8 bases between. The CDR3 runs 13 residues. Written as DNA, the CDR3 is TGCGCCAGCAGCGAACAGGGCCAAGAGACCCAGTACTTC. Protein: CASSEQGQETQYF.

The gene calls are TRBV19 and TRBJ2-1; TRBD1 agrees at 7 bases. V shed 5 bases, J shed 9 bases, and the junction held 7 bases outside the gene matches. Germline V CDR1 and CDR2: LNHDA, SQIVND (reference sequence). The CDR3 loop spans 13 amino acids. Here the CDR3 reads CASSPKTGTEQFF. In nucleotides, the CDR3 is TGTGCCAGTAGTCCAAAGACAGGGACTGAGCAGTTCTTC.

The chain carries TRBV5-4 and TRBJ1-2; TRBD1 agrees at 11 bases. V shed 3 bases and J 3 bases; nucleotides not matched to a gene: 4. Germline CDR1 is SGHNT and CDR2 is YYREEE (reference sequence). The CDR3 length is 15 residues. CDR3 coding DNA: TGTGCCAGCAGCTCCGGACAGGGGGCCTACTATGGCTACACCTTC. Protein product: CASSSGQGAYYGYTF.

This clone was observed a few times. The rearrangement links TRBV6-5 to TRBJ2-7, with TRBD1 matching over 11 bases. The CDR3 covers 14 residues. CDR1 MNHEY and CDR2 SVGAGI come from the germline V gene. The ends lost 0 bases at V and 7 bases at J; junction bases unmatched: 2. This chain's CDR3 is CASSYSGTGGEQYF. Written as DNA, the CDR3 is TGTGCCAGCAGTTACTCCGGGACAGGGGGTGAGCAGTACTTC.

This clone appeared a single time. The chain combines TRBV18 with TRBJ2-3; TRBD2 aligns across 7 bases. J was trimmed by 0 bases and V by 3 bases; bases with no gene match: 3. CDR1 KGHSH and CDR2 LQKENI come from the germline V gene. The CDR3 sequence is 15 residues long. The CDR3 reads CASSPSAGSTDTQYF. The CDR3 DNA follows: TGTGCCAGCTCACCCTCAGCGGGGAGCACAGATACGCAGTATTTT. Combining the CDR3 with reference TRBV18 and TRBJ2-3 gives the whole variable domain NAGVMQNPRHLVRRRGQEARLRCSPMKGHSHVYWYRQLPEEGLKFMVYLQKENIIDESGMPKERFSAEFPKEGPSILRIQQVVRGDSAAYFCASSPSAGSTDTQYFGPGTRLTVL.

The chain has TRBV7-2 and TRBJ2-1; maybe TRBD2 (6 bases). Trimming shortened V by 5 bases and J by 9 bases, and 14 bases separated the two germline ends. The CDR3 is 13 amino acids. The germline gives CDR1 SGHTA, CDR2 FQGNSA. CDR3 sequence: CASSPALGGEQFF. DNA for the CDR3: TGTGCCAGCAGCCCAGCCTTGGGGGGTGAGCAGTTCTTC.

The CDR3 here is CASPPRENYGYTF. Written as DNA, the CDR3 is TGTGCCAGCCCCCCGAGGGAGAACTATGGCTACACCTTC. This chain uses TRBV18 with TRBJ1-2; D not certain. The CDR3 runs 13 residues. The V gene lost 8 bases and the J gene lost 2 bases, with 12 bases spanning the gap. Germline assignment: CDR1 KGHSH and CDR2 LQKENI.

The chain is built from TRBV11-2 and TRBJ1-1, with TRBD1 identical over 7 bases. Trimming removed 2 bases from V and 4 bases from J; junction bases left unmatched: 7. This CDR3 region has 15 residues. CDR1 SGHAT and CDR2 FQNNGV come from the germline V gene. CDR3 DNA: TGTGCCAGCAGCTTAAAAGGGGGCGGTAGCACTGAAGCTTTCTTT. Its translation is CASSLKGGGSTEAFF.